This is a list of T cell receptor beta chains from one sample in a study of read filtering for tumor transcriptome and immune sequencing. TCRdb called the reads again in MiXCR, with one record for every CDR3 protein. The profile shows 30,000 to 40,000 distinct CDR3 sequences, 14% of them singletons. Sequencing was carried out using a population of CD138-negative cells sorted from bone marrow. The receptor source for this set is a donor older than 35 with multiple myeloma. Both conserved end residues are part of each CDR3. The D gene is left open where the match is weak. The size of a clone is reported for some rows only, either as once, few or many, or as a class for expanded clones.

j_call	clone_size	d_call	v_call	cdr3_aa	cdr3_nt
TRBJ1-1	many	NA	TRBV10-3	CAIYNGTEAFF	TGTGCCATCTATAACGGCACTGAAGCTTTCTTT
TRBJ1-5	many	TRBD1	TRBV20-1	CSARDRILSGGDQPQHF	TGCAGTGCTAGAGATCGGATTCTGTCAGGGGGGGATCAGCCCCAGCATTTT
TRBJ2-7	many	NA	TRBV20-1	CSAREEGYEQYF	TGCAGTGCAAGAGAGGAAGGTTACGAGCAGTACTTC
TRBJ2-7	many	NA	TRBV7-2	CASSLGVDYEQYF	TGTGCCAGCAGCTTAGGGGTCGATTACGAGCAGTACTTC
TRBJ2-7	many	NA	TRBV7-2	CASSLVGGGGYEQYF	TGTGCCAGCAGCTTAGTTGGTGGGGGAGGCTACGAGCAGTACTTC
TRBJ2-2	many	NA	TRBV6-5	CASSYLPPGTGELFF	TGTGCCAGCAGTTACCTACCACCGGGTACCGGGGAGCTGTTTTTT
TRBJ2-3	many	NA	TRBV4-3	CASSQVAVGGPSTDTQYF	TGCGCCAGCAGCCAAGTAGCCGTCGGGGGGCCTTCCACAGATACGCAGTATTTT
TRBJ1-1	many	TRBD1	TRBV5-1	CASSLRQGSDTEAFF	TGCGCCAGCAGCTTACGACAGGGGTCGGACACTGAAGCTTTCTTT
TRBJ1-2	many	TRBD1	TRBV12-3/TRBV12-4	CASSLGTGVYGYTF	TGTGCCAGCAGTTTAGGGACAGGGGTCTATGGCTACACCTTC
TRBJ1-2	once	TRBD1	TRBV27	CASSLRSPRDRASYGYTF	TGTGCCAGCAGTCTCCGAAGCCCCCGGGACAGGGCATCTTATGGCTACACCTTC
TRBJ2-1	many	NA	TRBV27	CASSLGTDYNEQFF	TGTGCCAGCAGTCTCGGCACAGATTACAATGAGCAGTTCTTC
TRBJ2-3	many	NA	TRBV6-5	CASSRLDGDTQYF	TGTGCCAGCAGCCGACTAGATGGAGATACGCAGTATTTT
TRBJ2-2	many	NA	TRBV19	CASSIWDTGELFF	TGTGCCAGTAGTATTTGGGACACCGGGGAGCTGTTTTTT
TRBJ1-2	many	NA	TRBV6-6	CASTMGGSGYTF	TGTGCCAGCACCATGGGAGGTAGTGGCTACACCTTC
TRBJ2-1	medium-sized	TRBD2	TRBV28	CASSYGGAINEQFF	TGTGCCAGCAGTTACGGGGGGGCTATCAATGAGCAGTTCTTC
TRBJ1-1	NA	NA	TRBV18	CASSQGRNTEAFF	TGTGCCAGCTCCCAGGGTAGGAACACTGAAGCTTTCTTT
TRBJ2-7	many	NA	TRBV3-1	CASSQDLPGGKYF	TGTGCCAGCAGCCAAGATCTACCGGGCGGGAAGTACTTC
TRBJ1-5	many	NA	TRBV18	CASSPDITEGPQHF	TGTGCCAGCTCACCTGACATAACCGAAGGGCCCCAGCATTTT
TRBJ1-5	many	NA	TRBV28	CASSLMYSFSNQPQHF	TGTGCCAGCAGTTTAATGTACAGCTTTAGCAATCAGCCCCAGCATTTT
TRBJ2-7	many	NA	TRBV11-2	CASSLKGAPGEQYF	TGTGCCAGCAGCTTAAAGGGAGCTCCCGGGGAGCAGTACTTC
TRBJ2-2	many	NA	TRBV2	CASSEQTPSNTGELFF	TGTGCCAGCAGTGAACAGACTCCTTCGAACACCGGGGAGCTGTTTTTT
TRBJ2-5	many	TRBD2	TRBV11-2	CASSPGGLWGTQYF	TGTGCCAGCAGCCCGGGGGGGCTCTGGGGGACCCAGTACTTC
TRBJ1-5	NA	TRBD1	TRBV6-2/TRBV6-3	CASSKQGADNQPQHF	TGTGCCAGCAGTAAACAGGGGGCGGACAATCAGCCCCAGCATTTT
TRBJ2-5	many	TRBD1	TRBV7-7	CASSLGTGEQETQYF	TGTGCTAGCAGCTTAGGGACAGGGGAACAAGAGACCCAGTACTTC
TRBJ1-1	many	NA	TRBV20-1	CSAVIFRVEAFF	TGCAGTGCTGTGATTTTCAGGGTTGAAGCTTTCTTT
TRBJ2-6	few	NA	TRBV20-1	CSASTGYGANVLTF	TGCAGTGCTAGTACTGGGTATGGGGCCAACGTCCTGACTTTC
TRBJ1-5	many	NA	TRBV10-2	CASGANSNQPQHF	TGCGCCAGCGGCGCGAATAGCAATCAGCCCCAGCATTTT
TRBJ1-5	many	NA	TRBV15	CATSFAGNQPQHF	TGTGCCACCAGTTTTGCAGGGAATCAGCCCCAGCATTTT
TRBJ2-5	many	TRBD2	TRBV20-1	CSAVETSGAKTQYF	TGCAGTGCTGTTGAAACTAGCGGGGCTAAGACCCAGTACTTC
TRBJ1-1	many	TRBD1	TRBV6-1	CASSEFLQGWTEAFF	TGTGCCAGCAGTGAATTCCTACAGGGGTGGACTGAAGCTTTCTTT
TRBJ2-1	many	NA	TRBV5-6	CASSWGTVNGQFF	TGTGCCAGCAGCTGGGGGACGGTTAATGGGCAGTTCTTC
TRBJ1-5	many	TRBD1	TRBV20-1	CSAGTGGRSNQPQHF	TGCAGTGCCGGGACAGGGGGCAGGAGCAATCAGCCCCAGCATTTT
TRBJ1-1	NA	NA	TRBV7-8	CANSQTLTLTGAFF	TGTGCCAACAGCCAAACGTTAACTTTGACTGGAGCTTTCTTT
TRBJ2-7	NA	NA	TRBV6-6	CASSYKQREQYF	TGTGCCAGCAGTTATAAACAGCGCGAGCAGTACTTC
TRBJ1-2	few	NA	TRBV30	CAWSPRARSPNYGYTF	TGTGCCTGGAGCCCCAGGGCCAGGAGTCCTAACTATGGCTACACCTTC
TRBJ2-1	NA	NA	TRBV12-3/TRBV12-4	CASRGTAGGPSEQFF	TGTGCCAGCAGGGGGACAGCCGGGGGGCCCAGTGAGCAGTTCTTC
TRBJ2-1	many	TRBD1	TRBV6-2/TRBV6-3	CASRTQGKAYNEQFF	TGTGCCAGCAGGACACAGGGGAAGGCCTACAATGAGCAGTTCTTC
TRBJ1-1	many	NA	TRBV7-2	CASSQINEAFF	TGTGCCAGCAGCCAAATCAATGAAGCTTTCTTT
TRBJ2-2	many	NA	TRBV10-3	CAISGRVTGELFF	TGTGCCATCAGCGGCCGGGTCACCGGGGAGCTGTTTTTT
TRBJ2-1	many	TRBD1	TRBV4-1	CASSQGDRPRFF	TGCGCCAGCAGCCAAGGGGACAGGCCACGGTTCTTC
TRBJ2-3	many	NA	TRBV6-1	CASSEWGLLTDTQYF	TGTGCCAGCAGTGAATGGGGGCTATTAACAGATACGCAGTATTTT
TRBJ1-2	many	NA	TRBV7-9	CASSLSIRGGYGYTF	TGTGCCAGCAGCTTAAGTATTCGGGGCGGCTATGGCTACACCTTC
TRBJ2-2	many	NA	TRBV2	CASSESATNTGELFF	TGTGCCAGCAGTGAAAGTGCAACGAACACCGGGGAGCTGTTTTTT
TRBJ1-5	many	NA	TRBV5-1	CASSLGPNQPQHF	TGCGCCAGCAGCTTGGGACCTAATCAGCCCCAGCATTTT
TRBJ2-5	many	TRBD1	TRBV12-3/TRBV12-4	CRGRQETQYF	TGCAGGGGGCGGCAAGAGACCCAGTACTTC
TRBJ2-1	many	TRBD1	TRBV18	CASSLRTGSYNEQFF	TGTGCCAGCTCACTTCGGACAGGCTCCTACAATGAGCAGTTCTTC
TRBJ2-3	NA	TRBD1	TRBV20-1	CSARRRGQGGDTQYF	TGCAGTGCCCGAAGAAGGGGACAGGGGGGAGATACGCAGTATTTT
TRBJ1-5	many	TRBD1	TRBV6-2/TRBV6-3	CASSAPTGGKVYGNQPQHF	TGTGCCAGCAGTGCCCCGACAGGGGGCAAGGTATACGGCAATCAGCCCCAGCATTTT
TRBJ2-6	few	NA	TRBV9	CASSGGGSGANVLTF	TGTGCCAGCAGCGGAGGGGGTTCTGGGGCCAACGTCCTGACTTTC
TRBJ1-1	many	NA	TRBV6-2/TRBV6-3	CASSYSWENTEAFF	TGTGCCAGCAGTTACTCTTGGGAGAACACTGAAGCTTTCTTT
TRBJ2-5	many	NA	TRBV6-5	CASSYSDWETQYF	TGTGCCAGCAGTTACTCCGATTGGGAGACCCAGTACTTC
TRBJ2-2	few	NA	TRBV5-4	CASSLVGQVNTGELFF	TGTGCCAGCAGCTTGGTCGGGCAGGTGAACACCGGGGAGCTGTTTTTT
TRBJ2-3	many	NA	TRBV30	CAWSVGGGGADTQYF	TGTGCCTGGAGTGTAGGGGGGGGCGGGGCAGATACGCAGTATTTT
TRBJ1-1	many	NA	TRBV30	CAWETGRTEAFF	TGTGCCTGGGAGACAGGTCGCACTGAAGCTTTCTTT